The present T cell receptor beta chain was sequenced within a study of blood T cell repertoires in COVID-19. Per the germline V gene, CDR1 is SGHRS and CDR2 is YFSETQ. The V segment lost 4 bases and the J segment 6 bases; nucleotides outside the gene matches: 8. The CDR3 consists of 14 residues. Sequencing was performed with immunoSEQ multiplex PCR; in TCRdb, only in-frame clones are kept and a portion is missing. This table has about 190,000 clones, 89% appearing once. The chain is built from TRBV5-1 and TRBJ1-2, with 8 bases aligning to TRBD1. The receptor was isolated from a man aged 40-50 years with acute or convalescent COVID-19. Sequenced: peripheral blood. The CDR3 bases are TGCGCCAGCAGCCTCGGACAGGGAGAGGATGGCTACACCTTC. Its translation is CASSLGQGEDGYTF.